The T cell receptor (beta chain) under discussion was sequenced for a study of blood T cell repertoires in COVID-19. Generated by immunoSEQ multiplex PCR, the TCRdb table keeps only in-frame clones and is missing some. The sample contains around 77,000 clones, 65% to 90% of which appear only once. The length of the CDR3 is 15 residues. Germline V lookup: CDR1 MDHEN, CDR2 SYDVKM. The V end lost 2 bases, the J end lost 6 bases, and 16 bases lay between the germline ends. This receptor was taken from a man aged 25 to 45 with COVID-19, enrolled during active disease. The V call is TRBV28, the J call TRBJ1-2, with D possibly TRBD1 on 6 matching bases. The sequencing input was peripheral blood. CDR3 sequence reads: CASSLVGTGKDGYTF. For the CDR3, the DNA is TGTGCCAGCAGTTTAGTAGGAACAGGGAAGGATGGCTACACCTTC.